A single sample gave rise to the 10 T cell receptor beta chains below, sequenced in a study of human T cells and chemical hapten exposure. Time point given: healthy volunteer bleed at 2 weeks. Sequencing started from total RNA isolated from unfractionated whole blood. TCRdb re-called the RACE reads through MiXCR, storing one row per CDR3 protein. Among 25,000 to 35,000 distinct CDR3 sequences listed, 7% to 8.5% were seen once. The sample comprised whole blood. The receptors here all came from a human donor in good health. Some clones in this sample may be carry-over from other donors' samples.

Ten or more counts support this clonotype. The V gene is TRBV20-1, the J gene TRBJ2-3; 10 nucleotides align to TRBD2. Per germline, CDR1 DFQATT and CDR2 SNEGSKA (reference sequence). CDR3 length: 12 amino acids. Here the CDR3 reads CRGTSGTDTQYF. CDR3 sequence (DNA): TGCAGGGGGACTAGCGGCACAGATACGCAGTATTTT.

By its share, this clonotype is medium-sized. The genes are TRBV6-2 or TRBV6-3 and TRBJ2-1; 13 bases match TRBD2. Germline V gives CDR1 MNHEY, CDR2 SVGEGT. V shed 2 bases and J 8 bases; nucleotides not matched to a gene: 3. This CDR3 has 15 residues. CDR3 DNA: TGTGCCAGCAGTTACAGGACTAGCGGGGGACATGAGCAGTTCTTC. As protein: CASSYRTSGGHEQFF.

This clonotype has a count of ten or more. This chain connects TRBV7-9 to TRBJ2-2, with 9 positions matching TRBD1. The V and J ends lost 5 bases and 5 bases, in that order; junction bases with no gene match: 21. Germline CDR1 and CDR2: SEHNR and FQNEAQ (reference sequence). This CDR3 comprises 20 residues. The CDR3 coding sequence is TGTGCCAGCAGCCCTCTGAGGGACAGGGTCTCCCTCCCCCGGACCGGGGAGCTGTTTTTT. Translated: CASSPLRDRVSLPRTGELFF. The full variable domain, rest sourced from reference TRBV7-9 and TRBJ2-2, is DTGVSQNPRHKITKRGQNVTFRCDPISEHNRLYWYRQTLGQGPEFLTYFQNEAQLEKSRLLSDRFSAERPKGSFSTLEIQRTEQGDSAMYLCASSPLRDRVSLPRTGELFFGEGSRLTVL.

This clonotype has just a few counts. This chain links TRBV6-2 or TRBV6-3 with TRBJ1-1; TRBD1 is a possible D gene (6 bases). Germline assignment: CDR1 MNHEY and CDR2 SVGEGT. The CDR3 sequence is 14 residues long. V lost 10 bases and J lost 0, with 15 bases in between. CDR3 sequence: CATTEDSVNTEAFF. The DNA for the CDR3 is TGTGCCACCACAGAGGACAGCGTGAACACTGAAGCTTTCTTT.

This clonotype has a count of ten or more. The chain carries TRBV20-1 and TRBJ1-2, with 7 bases matching TRBD1. The germline V gene encodes CDR1 DFQATT and CDR2 SNEGSKA (reference sequence). This CDR3 is built from 15 residues. The V gene end was trimmed by 6 bases and the J gene end by 5 bases; junction bases not matched to a gene: 15. The CDR3 loop is CSAPTGTEDPYGYTF. The DNA for the CDR3 is TGCAGTGCCCCGACAGGGACGGAAGATCCTTATGGCTACACCTTC.

Only a few counts were recorded for this clonotype. V usage is TRBV28 and J usage is TRBJ1-3; 8 bases match TRBD1. The CDR3 sequence is 16 residues long. The J segment lost 9 bases and the V segment lost 7 bases, leaving 17 bases of the junction unmatched. Germline-derived CDR1 and CDR2 are MDHEN and SYDVKM. CDR3 bases: TGTGCCAGCACCCTAAATCCACAGGGGGTGGATCTCACCATATATTTT. Its protein is CASTLNPQGVDLTIYF.

This clonotype has at least ten counts. The genes are TRBV4-1 and TRBJ1-3; tentative D call: TRBD1 (6 bases). Trimming took 1 base from V and 4 from J, leaving 11 bases between them. The CDR3 length is 15 residues. CDR1 and CDR2 from the germline V gene are MGHRA and YSYEKL. For the CDR3, the DNA is TGCGCCAGCAGCCAAGTAGGGGGGAGAGGAAACACCATATATTTT. Residues: CASSQVGGRGNTIYF.

This clonotype was detected many times. One end of the junction varies from germline; a read error may be responsible. The V call is TRBV6-2 or TRBV6-3, the J call TRBJ2-5; 8 nucleotides match TRBD1. This CDR3 region has 17 residues. Germline lookup yields CDR1 MNHEY and CDR2 SVGEGT. Here the CDR3 reads CASSDSHHTGGVETQYF. The DNA of the CDR3 is TGTGCCAGCAGTGACTCCCACCACACAGGGGGAGTAGAGACCCAGTACTTC.

This clonotype was observed a single time. This may come from a read error, since a much larger clone is one base off. V usage is TRBV7-2 and J usage is TRBJ2-7, with D tentatively TRBD1 (6 bases). This CDR3 comprises 15 residues. Trimming took off 5 bases at V and 5 bases at J, with 19 bases between the two ends. Germline lookup yields CDR1 SGHTA and CDR2 FQGNSA. The CDR3 loop reads CASSITGKARDEQYF. CDR3 DNA: TGTGCCAGCAGCATAACAGGGAAGGCTCGGGACGAGCAGTACTTC.

This clonotype was picked up many times. V is TRBV14 and J is TRBJ2-4, with a tentative D call TRBD1 (6 bases). Trimming left V 6 bases short and J 9 bases short, with 12 bases between. CDR3 length equals 12 residues. The V gene's germline CDR1 is SGHDN and CDR2 FVKESK. This CDR3 reads CASSPDRSIQYF. DNA of the CDR3: TGTGCCAGCAGTCCGGACAGAAGCATTCAGTACTTC.